The 14 T cell receptor beta chains reported below all come from one sample, sequenced in a study of CD8 T cells in Susac syndrome. An input of about 0.45 to 1 ug of RNA was subjected to reverse transcription using random hexamers. TCRdb processed the immunoSEQ multiplex PCR reads anew with MiXCR; each CDR3 protein has one entry. The data show about 200,000 distinct CDR3 sequences, roughly 94% seen once. Sequencing used CD4+ T cells from PBMCs. The receptors come from a human donor in good health.

This chain joins TRBV20-1 and TRBJ2-1; no reliable D call. Looked up from germline, CDR1 is DFQATT and CDR2 is SNEGSKA (reference sequence). The CDR3 has 12 amino acids. V dropped 2 bases and J dropped 3 bases, with 5 bases sitting between them. The CDR3 nucleotides are TGCAGTGCTAGACCCAGCTACAATGAGCAGTTCTTC. The encoded protein is CSARPSYNEQFF.

This rearrangement joins TRBV6-4 to TRBJ1-1; TRBD1 agrees at 7 bases. From germline, CDR1 is MRHNA and CDR2 SNTAGT. V lost 6 bases, J lost 2 bases, and 3 bases stayed unmatched. The CDR3 has 13 amino acids. CDR3: CASSRGGNTEAFF. The CDR3 DNA follows: TGTGCCAGCAGCAGGGGGGGAAACACTGAAGCTTTCTTT.

The chain uses TRBV25-1 and TRBJ1-1; no clear D gene. The CDR3 has 12 amino acids. The V and J ends lost 7 bases and 8 bases respectively, with 14 bases between them. Germline loops: CDR1 MGHDK, CDR2 SYGVNS. CDR3 amino acids: CASKFSRSEAFF. The CDR3 region has the DNA TGTGCCAGCAAGTTCTCGAGGTCGGAAGCTTTCTTT.

This sequence joins TRBV27 and TRBJ2-7; TRBD1 matches 7 bases. Germline assignment: CDR1 MNHEY and CDR2 SMNVEV (reference sequence). CDR3 size: 15 residues. The trim removed 5 bases at V and 5 bases at J, leaving 12 bases unmatched. The DNA of the CDR3 is TGTGCCAGCAGTCGAATAGACAGGGTCAAGGACGAGCAGTACGTC. The encoded protein is CASSRIDRVKDEQYV.

The genes are TRBV11-2 and TRBJ1-1; 8 nucleotides agree with TRBD1. Trimming took 3 bases from V and 1 from J; bases not matched to a gene: 1. Looked up from germline, CDR1 is SGHAT and CDR2 is FQNNGV. The CDR3 has 14 residues. This chain's CDR3 is CASSFTGGNTEAFF. The CDR3 DNA reads TGTGCCAGCAGCTTTACAGGGGGGAACACTGAAGCTTTCTTT.

The chain links TRBV20-1 to TRBJ2-1; D gene uncertain. Germline CDR1 is DFQATT and CDR2 is SNEGSKA (reference sequence). The V end was cut by 5 bases, the J end by 6 bases, with 11 bases between. This CDR3 contains 12 residues. CDR3 nucleotides: TGCAGTGCTCCACCCCACCTCAATGAGCAGTTCTTC. Protein product: CSAPPHLNEQFF.

This sequence joins TRBV3-1 and TRBJ1-5; D gene uncertain. There are 13 residues in the CDR3. The V end was cut by 0 bases, the J end by 6 bases, with 6 bases between. The germline gives CDR1 LGHDT, CDR2 YNNKEL (reference sequence). The CDR3 loop is CASSQDLGQPQHF. The CDR3 coding sequence is TGTGCCAGCAGCCAAGATCTGGGTCAGCCCCAGCATTTT.

The chain has TRBV29-1 and TRBJ2-2; D is perhaps TRBD2 (6 bases). Trimming took 3 bases from V and 6 from J, leaving 8 bases between them. The CDR3 is 12 residues long. The germline V gene has CDR1 SQVTM and CDR2 ANQGSEA. CDR3 protein: CSVDPGAGELFF. Here the CDR3 DNA reads TGCAGCGTTGACCCGGGGGCCGGGGAGCTGTTTTTT.

The chain recombines TRBV4-1 with TRBJ1-5, with unresolved D. V was clipped by 4 bases and J by 6 bases, with 16 bases between them. The germline CDR1 and CDR2 sequences are MGHRA and YSYEKL. There are 15 residues in the CDR3. CDR3 bases: TGCGCCAGCAGCCTCGTCGGGGAGGGCGGTCAGCCCCAGCATTTT. Encoded protein: CASSLVGEGGQPQHF.

The CDR3 is CASNVGTPEQFF. In DNA, the CDR3 is TGTGCCAGCAACGTCGGGACGCCCGAGCAGTTCTTC. The chain employs TRBV28 and TRBJ2-1, with D perhaps matching TRBD1 or TRBD2 (5 bases each). V was trimmed by 7 bases and J by 10 bases, leaving 14 bases between them. This CDR3 has 12 amino acids. Germline V gene sequence: CDR1 MDHEN, CDR2 SYDVKM.

J is TRBJ2-3 and V is TRBV7-2, with 13 bases that match TRBD2. The CDR3 spans 18 residues. Germline CDR1 and CDR2: SGHTA and FQGNSA. Trimming removed 1 base from V and 1 base from J; junction bases left unmatched: 5. CDR3 region: CASSLDVGLAGGTDTQYF. For the CDR3, the DNA is TGTGCCAGCAGCTTAGATGTAGGACTAGCGGGGGGCACAGATACGCAGTATTTT.

This clonotype was recorded only once. The chain combines TRBV5-1 with TRBJ2-1; 11 nucleotides agree with TRBD2. The CDR3 length is 18 residues. Germline values: CDR1 SGHRS, CDR2 YFSETQ. V lost 5 bases, J lost 0 bases, and 10 bases stayed unmatched. The DNA for the CDR3 is TGCGCCAGCAGGTTGTTGCTAGCGGGGGGTAGCTCCTACAATGAGCAGTTCTTC. As protein: CASRLLLAGGSSYNEQFF.

This sequence joins TRBV20-1 and TRBJ2-1, with 7 bases identical to TRBD1. The V segment lost 4 bases and the J segment 4 bases; nucleotides outside the gene matches: 7. The CDR3 is made up of 14 amino acids. Per the germline V gene, CDR1 is DFQATT and CDR2 is SNEGSKA (reference sequence). CDR3 in amino acids: CSANPWTGYNEQFF. In DNA, the CDR3 is TGCAGTGCTAATCCCTGGACAGGATACAATGAGCAGTTCTTC.

V and J are TRBV5-4 and TRBJ2-7, with TRBD2 matching 15 bases. V was clipped by 4 bases and J by 3 bases; unmatched bases: 2. The CDR3 is 15 residues long. Germline values: CDR1 SGHNT, CDR2 YYREEE (reference sequence). The CDR3 region has the DNA TGTGCCAGCAGCCCGGGACTAGCGGGAGGCTACGAGCAGTACGTC. It codes for CASSPGLAGGYEQYV.